The 22 T cell receptor beta chains below were found in one sample sequenced in a study of OX40 agonist ivuxolimab in advanced cancers. Sequenced by immunoSEQ multiplex PCR; TCRdb stores in-frame clones only, minus some. The sample carries approximately 45,000 clones, around 90% recorded once. The sequencing used CD4+ or CD8+ T cells sorted from blood, collected in a trial of the OX40 agonist ivuxolimab. The receptors shown here come from an adult with an advanced solid tumor such as melanoma, head and neck, liver or kidney cancer.

On this clone: The same CDR3 is also encoded by other DNA sequences in this sample. This chain's CDR3 is CASSFETGLSSYNEQFF. CDR3 nucleotides: TGTGCCAGCAGCTTTGAAACCGGCCTCAGCTCTTACAATGAGCAGTTCTTC. The chain carries TRBV7-6 and TRBJ2-1; no definite D call. The CDR3 is made up of 17 amino acids. Germline V gives CDR1 SGHVS, CDR2 FNYEAQ. V lost 3 bases to trimming and J lost 4 bases, with 19 bases between them.

The sample holds one count of this clone. The chain is built from TRBV9 and TRBJ1-6; D gene uncertain. The germline V and J ends were trimmed by 4 bases and 7 bases, with 12 bases remaining between them. From germline, CDR1 is SGDLS and CDR2 YYNGEE. This CDR3 is built from 14 residues. The CDR3 DNA reads TGTGCCAGCAGCATGACGGGGATAAATTCACCCCTCCACTTT. Its translation: CASSMTGINSPLHF.

The chain has TRBV11-2 and TRBJ1-6; no clear D gene. The germline V gene encodes CDR1 SGHAT and CDR2 FQNNGV. V lost 4 bases, J lost 0 bases, and 19 bases lay in between. The CDR3 loop spans 19 amino acids. The CDR3 here is CASSSSLEETGSYNSPLHF. Here the CDR3 DNA reads TGTGCCAGCAGCTCGAGCTTGGAGGAAACGGGCTCCTATAATTCACCCCTCCACTTT.

The genes are TRBV29-1 and TRBJ2-3, with 15 bases that match TRBD2. The junction had 12 bases not matched to a gene; V was cut back by 2 bases and J by 0 bases. This CDR3 is 20 amino acids long. Germline CDR1 is SQVTM and CDR2 is ANQGSEA. CDR3 DNA sequence: TGCAGCGTTGAACTAGGACTAGCGGGGGGGCCACACGTAAGCACAGATACGCAGTATTTT. Translating gives CSVELGLAGGPHVSTDTQYF.

J is TRBJ2-3 and V is TRBV15; 11 positions agree with TRBD2. CDR1 is LNHNV and CDR2 is YYDKDF in the germline V gene (reference sequence). Unmatched junction bases numbered 5, after V lost 5 bases and J lost 1 base. The CDR3 covers 16 residues. CDR3 bases: TGTGCCACCAGCCTAGCGGGGGGTGGGGGCACAGATACGCAGTATTTT. Translation gives CATSLAGGGGTDTQYF. Drawing the rest from reference TRBV15 and TRBJ2-3, the complete variable domain is DAMVIQNPRYQVTQFGKPVTLSCSQTLNHNVMYWYQQKSSQAPKLLFHYYDKDFNNEADTPDNFQSRRPNTSFCFLDIRSPGLGDTAMYLCATSLAGGGGTDTQYFGPGTRLTVL.

The chain combines TRBV6-5 with TRBJ1-5; D is possibly TRBD1 (5 bases). Germline-derived CDR1 and CDR2 are MNHEY and SVGAGI. Trimming stripped 0 bases from V and 1 base from J, with 10 bases between. This CDR3 contains 16 residues. Here the CDR3 reads CASSYSRDGSNQPQHF. The CDR3 nucleotides read TGTGCCAGCAGTTACTCCCGGGACGGAAGCAATCAGCCCCAGCATTTT.

The chain recombines TRBV11-2 with TRBJ2-7; D call uncertain. Germline assignment: CDR1 SGHAT and CDR2 FQNNGV. V was cut by 0 bases and J by 0 bases, with 6 bases left in between. The CDR3 contains 14 residues. The CDR3 DNA reads as TGTGCCAGCAGCTTAGATCCCCTCTCCTACGAGCAGTACGTC. Translated, it gives CASSLDPLSYEQYV.

This chain joins TRBV9 and TRBJ1-2; D is unclear. V was clipped by 0 bases and J by 2 bases, with 11 bases between them. The CDR3 consists of 15 residues. The V gene's germline CDR1 is SGDLS and CDR2 YYNGEE. CDR3 nucleotides: TGTGCCAGCAGCGTAGAAGGCGGCAGGAACTATGGCTACACCTTC. Encoded protein: CASSVEGGRNYGYTF.

V and J are TRBV7-9 and TRBJ2-5, with 12 bases lining up with TRBD1. The CDR3 has 16 amino acids. With 2 bases clipped from V and 5 bases from J, the junction kept 6 bases outside the gene matches. Looked up from germline, CDR1 is SEHNR and CDR2 is FQNEAQ (reference sequence). This CDR3 is CASSLIGTGGLETQYF. In nucleotides, the CDR3 is TGTGCCAGCAGCTTAATTGGGACAGGGGGCTTGGAGACCCAGTACTTC.

The rearrangement joins TRBV7-6 to TRBJ1-4, with a weak D call TRBD1 (5 bases). Germline V lookup: CDR1 SGHVS, CDR2 FNYEAQ. Trimming cost V 8 bases and J 12 bases, with 22 bases left between them. The CDR3 is made up of 14 amino acids. DNA of the CDR3: TGTGCCAGCGCCGAGCGGGACGGACTCGCGGAACTGTTTTTT. Residues: CASAERDGLAELFF.

This sequence joins TRBV5-4 and TRBJ2-2; no reliable D call. CDR1 and CDR2 from the germline V gene are SGHNT and YYREEE (reference sequence). CDR3 length: 13 amino acids. V was clipped by 2 bases and J by 3 bases, with 5 bases between them. The CDR3 DNA follows: TGTGCCAGCAGCTTAACAGACACCGGGGAGCTGTTTTTT. Translated: CASSLTDTGELFF.

V gene TRBV2 combines with J gene TRBJ1-3; perhaps TRBD1 as D (6 bases). The V end was cut by 6 bases, the J end by 0 bases, with 18 bases between. CDR1 is SNHLY, CDR2 FYNNEI, per germline. The CDR3 has 17 residues. The CDR3 region has the DNA TGTGCCAGCAGCCCGGAGGGGGGGGGCAGCTCTGGAAACACCATATATTTT. Amino acid sequence: CASSPEGGGSSGNTIYF.

The chain combines TRBV7-2 with TRBJ2-3; D call uncertain. This CDR3 spans 14 amino acids. Germline values: CDR1 SGHTA, CDR2 FQGNSA. V was shortened by 2 bases and J by 0 bases, with 6 bases between the two germline ends. The CDR3 loop is CASSLYLSTDTQYF. The CDR3 DNA follows: TGTGCCAGCAGCTTATACCTTAGCACAGATACGCAGTATTTT.

This chain joins TRBV7-2 and TRBJ2-3, with 7 bases that match TRBD1. Germline V gene sequence: CDR1 SGHTA, CDR2 FQGNSA. This CDR3 is 13 amino acids long. V was pared by 11 bases and J by 1 base, with 6 bases of the junction left unmatched. CDR3 DNA: TGTGCCGCAGCCGGGACAGGCACAGATACGCAGTATTTT. Translation: CAAAGTGTDTQYF.

The rearrangement joins TRBV6-5 to TRBJ2-3; TRBD1 matches 7 bases. The V segment lost 2 bases and the J segment 4 bases; nucleotides outside the gene matches: 6. Per germline, CDR1 MNHEY and CDR2 SVGAGI. The CDR3 sequence is 15 residues long. The CDR3 sequence is CASSYADRDADTQYF. The CDR3 region has the DNA TGTGCCAGCAGTTACGCCGACAGGGACGCAGATACGCAGTATTTT.

The V gene is TRBV11-2, the J gene TRBJ1-6; D gene ambiguous. The V gene lost 2 bases and the J gene lost 0 bases, with 8 bases spanning the gap. This CDR3 region has 16 residues. CDR1 and CDR2 (germline): SGHAT, FQNNGV. CDR3 amino acids: CASSLSKDSYNSPLHF. Here the CDR3 DNA reads TGTGCCAGCAGCTTATCCAAGGACTCCTATAATTCACCCCTCCACTTT.

The genes are TRBV7-6 and TRBJ1-1, with D possibly being TRBD1 (5 bases). The CDR3 sequence is 16 residues long. The germline gives CDR1 SGHVS, CDR2 FNYEAQ. Trimming pared 0 bases from V and 5 bases from J, leaving 16 bases between. The CDR3 is CASSLAPKGPRTEAFF. CDR3 DNA sequence: TGTGCCAGCAGCTTAGCGCCTAAGGGACCGAGGACTGAAGCTTTCTTT. The whole variable domain, filled in from reference TRBV7-6 and TRBJ1-1, reads GAGVSQSPRYKVTKRGQDVALRCDPISGHVSLYWYRQALGQGPEFLTYFNYEAQQDKSGLPNDRFSAERPEGSISTLTIQRTEQRDSAMYRCASSLAPKGPRTEAFFGQGTRLTVV.

The V and J genes are TRBV4-1 and TRBJ1-2; D is uncertain. The CDR3 is made up of 13 amino acids. The V gene lost 1 base and the J gene lost 8 bases, with 11 bases spanning the gap. Germline V gives CDR1 MGHRA, CDR2 YSYEKL. CDR3 sequence (DNA): TGCGCCAGCAGCCAAGCGAGGTGGTTGGGCTACACCTTC. Protein sequence: CASSQARWLGYTF.

The chain carries TRBV28 and TRBJ2-7; the D gene is possibly TRBD1 (6 bases). The V end was cut by 6 bases, the J end by 1 base, with 10 bases between. The CDR3 consists of 13 residues. Germline loops: CDR1 MDHEN, CDR2 SYDVKM. The CDR3 protein is CASRPQGSYEQYF. The CDR3 region has the DNA TGTGCCAGCAGGCCACAGGGTTCCTACGAGCAGTACTTC.

The rearrangement uses TRBV5-4 and TRBJ2-3; no reliable D call. The CDR3 is made up of 12 amino acids. Looked up from germline, CDR1 is SGHNT and CDR2 is YYREEE (reference sequence). V gave up 0 bases and J gave up 4 bases, with 3 bases separating them. The CDR3 spells CASSLAPDTQYF. The CDR3 DNA reads as TGTGCCAGCAGCTTGGCCCCAGATACGCAGTATTTT.

The chain is built from TRBV27 and TRBJ1-5; D call uncertain. This CDR3 is built from 12 residues. Germline values: CDR1 MNHEY, CDR2 SMNVEV (reference sequence). CDR3 amino acids: CSSSGGDQPQHF. CDR3 sequence (DNA): TGTTCGTCCTCCGGAGGAGATCAGCCCCAGCATTTT.

This clone was picked up one time. This sequence joins TRBV5-5 and TRBJ1-1; D remains ambiguous. The CDR3 contains 17 residues. Germline values: CDR1 SGHKS, CDR2 YYEKEE (reference sequence). Trimming cost V 4 bases and J 0 bases, with 19 bases left between them. CDR3 residues: CASSLGGRALMNTEAFF. The CDR3 nucleotides are TGTGCCAGCAGCCTTGGAGGAAGGGCACTTATGAACACTGAAGCTTTCTTT.